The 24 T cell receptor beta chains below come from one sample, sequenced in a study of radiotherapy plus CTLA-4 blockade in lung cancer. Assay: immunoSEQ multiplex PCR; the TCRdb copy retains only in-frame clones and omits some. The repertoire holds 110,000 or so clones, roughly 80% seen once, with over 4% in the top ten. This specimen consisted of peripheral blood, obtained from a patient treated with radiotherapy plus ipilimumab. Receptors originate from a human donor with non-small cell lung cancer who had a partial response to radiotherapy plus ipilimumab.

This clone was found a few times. CDR3 protein: CASSRLAGEEQYF. In nucleotides, the CDR3 is TGTGCCAGCAGCAGACTAGCGGGAGAAGAGCAGTACTTC. The chain is built from TRBV2 and TRBJ2-7, with TRBD2 matching over 12 bases. The CDR3 is 13 amino acids. The V and J ends lost 6 bases and 7 bases, in that order; junction bases with no gene match: 4. Germline loops: CDR1 SNHLY, CDR2 FYNNEI.

CDR3 sequence (DNA): TGTGCCAGCAGTAAGGACAGGGGGATAGCGGATACGCAGTATTTT. Protein: CASSKDRGIADTQYF. The chain carries TRBV6-1 and TRBJ2-3, with TRBD1 matching over 10 bases. The CDR3 spans 15 residues. J was trimmed by 6 bases and V by 5 bases; bases with no gene match: 8. Germline assignment: CDR1 MNHNS and CDR2 SASEGT.

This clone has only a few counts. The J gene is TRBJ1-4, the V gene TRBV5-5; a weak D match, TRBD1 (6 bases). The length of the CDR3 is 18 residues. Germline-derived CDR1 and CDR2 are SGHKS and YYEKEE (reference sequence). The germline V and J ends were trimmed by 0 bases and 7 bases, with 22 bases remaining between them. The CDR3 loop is CASSLASPGGALREKLFF. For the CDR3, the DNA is TGTGCCAGCAGCTTGGCCTCCCCTGGGGGGGCCCTTCGTGAAAAACTGTTTTTT.

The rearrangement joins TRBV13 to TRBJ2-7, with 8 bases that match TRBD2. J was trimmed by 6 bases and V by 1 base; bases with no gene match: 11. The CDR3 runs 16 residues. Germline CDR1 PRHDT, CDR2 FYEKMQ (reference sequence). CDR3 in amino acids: CASSLVGTSRSGEQYV. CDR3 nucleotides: TGTGCCAGCAGCTTAGTCGGGACTAGTCGCTCGGGCGAGCAGTACGTC.

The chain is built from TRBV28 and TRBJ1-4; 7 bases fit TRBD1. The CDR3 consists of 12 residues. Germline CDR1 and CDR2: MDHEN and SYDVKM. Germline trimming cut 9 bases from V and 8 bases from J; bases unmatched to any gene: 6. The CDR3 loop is CASRQGSEKLFF. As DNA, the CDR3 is TGTGCCAGTCGACAGGGTTCGGAAAAACTGTTTTTT.

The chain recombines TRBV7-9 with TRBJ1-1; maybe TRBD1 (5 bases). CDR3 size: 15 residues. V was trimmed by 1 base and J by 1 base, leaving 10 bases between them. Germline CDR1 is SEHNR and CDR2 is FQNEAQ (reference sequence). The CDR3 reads CASSLESGGNTEAFF. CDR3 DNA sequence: TGTGCCAGCAGCTTAGAGTCGGGGGGGAACACTGAAGCTTTCTTT.

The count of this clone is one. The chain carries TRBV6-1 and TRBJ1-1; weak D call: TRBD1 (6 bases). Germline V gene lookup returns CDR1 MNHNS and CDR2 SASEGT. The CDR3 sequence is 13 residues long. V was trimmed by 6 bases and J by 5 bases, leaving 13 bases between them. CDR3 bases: TGTGCCAGCAGCGGACAGTTGAGAACTGAAGCTTTCTTT. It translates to CASSGQLRTEAFF.

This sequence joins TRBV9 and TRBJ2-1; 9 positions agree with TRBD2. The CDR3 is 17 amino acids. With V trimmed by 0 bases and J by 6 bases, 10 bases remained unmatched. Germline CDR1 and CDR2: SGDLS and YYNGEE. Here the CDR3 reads CASSVATAGGPTNEQFF. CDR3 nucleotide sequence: TGTGCCAGCAGCGTAGCGACGGCGGGAGGGCCGACCAATGAGCAGTTCTTC.

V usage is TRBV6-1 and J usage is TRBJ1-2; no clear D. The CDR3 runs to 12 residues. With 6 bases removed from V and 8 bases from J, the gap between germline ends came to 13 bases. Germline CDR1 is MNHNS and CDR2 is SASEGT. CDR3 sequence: CASSVPGGGYTF. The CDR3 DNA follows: TGTGCCAGCAGCGTCCCGGGAGGGGGCTACACCTTC.

The CDR3 DNA is TGTGCCAGCAGCAGGACTAGCCTTGGCGATGAGCAGTTCTTC. It specifies CASSRTSLGDEQFF. The V call is TRBV9, the J call TRBJ2-1; 8 bases agree with TRBD2. V dropped 4 bases and J dropped 8; count of bases not matched to a gene: 8. This CDR3 comprises 14 residues. Germline V lookup: CDR1 SGDLS, CDR2 YYNGEE.

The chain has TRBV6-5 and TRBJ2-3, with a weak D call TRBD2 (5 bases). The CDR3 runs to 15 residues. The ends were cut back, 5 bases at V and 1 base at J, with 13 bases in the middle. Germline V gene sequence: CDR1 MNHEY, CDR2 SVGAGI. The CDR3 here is CASSRGSAGTDTQYF. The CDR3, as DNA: TGTGCCAGCAGTCGGGGATCCGCGGGCACAGATACGCAGTATTTT.

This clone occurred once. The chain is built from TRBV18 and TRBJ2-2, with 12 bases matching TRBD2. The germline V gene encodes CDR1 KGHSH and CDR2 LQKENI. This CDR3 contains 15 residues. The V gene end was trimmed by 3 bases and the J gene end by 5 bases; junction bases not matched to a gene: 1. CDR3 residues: CASSPGTSGTGELFF. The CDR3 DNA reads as TGTGCCAGCTCACCCGGGACTAGCGGGACCGGGGAGCTGTTTTTT.

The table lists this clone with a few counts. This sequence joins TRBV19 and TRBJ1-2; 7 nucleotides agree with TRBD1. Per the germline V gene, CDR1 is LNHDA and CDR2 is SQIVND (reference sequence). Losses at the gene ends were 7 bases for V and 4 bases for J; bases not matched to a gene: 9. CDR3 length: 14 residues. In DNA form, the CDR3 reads TGTGCCAGTACCCGGGACAGTCGTCTCTATGGCTACACCTTC. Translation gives CASTRDSRLYGYTF.

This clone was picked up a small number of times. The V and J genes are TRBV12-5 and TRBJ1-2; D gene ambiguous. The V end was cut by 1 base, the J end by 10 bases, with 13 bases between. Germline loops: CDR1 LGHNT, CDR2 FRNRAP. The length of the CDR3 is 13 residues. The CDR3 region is CASGLGPIRDYTF. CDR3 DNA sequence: TGTGCTAGTGGTTTGGGGCCAATACGTGACTACACCTTC. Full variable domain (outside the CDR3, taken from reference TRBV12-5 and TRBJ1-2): DARVTQTPRHKVTEMGQEVTMRCQPILGHNTVFWYRQTMMQGLELLAYFRNRAPLDDSGMPKDRFSAEMPDATLATLKIQPSEPRDSAVYFCASGLGPIRDYTFGSGTRLTVV.

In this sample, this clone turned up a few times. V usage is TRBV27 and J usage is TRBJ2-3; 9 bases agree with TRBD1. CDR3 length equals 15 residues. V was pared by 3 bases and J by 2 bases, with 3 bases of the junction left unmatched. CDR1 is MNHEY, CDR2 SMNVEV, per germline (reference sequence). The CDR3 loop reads CASSFGTGITDTQYF. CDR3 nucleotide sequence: TGTGCCAGCAGTTTCGGGACAGGGATCACAGATACGCAGTATTTT.

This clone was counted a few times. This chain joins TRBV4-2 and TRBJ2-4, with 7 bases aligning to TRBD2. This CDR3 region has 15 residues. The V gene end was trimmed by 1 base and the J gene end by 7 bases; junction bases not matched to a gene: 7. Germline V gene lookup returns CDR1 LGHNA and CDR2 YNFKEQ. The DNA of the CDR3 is TGTGCCAGCAGCCAAGGGCAAGGGCGGGAGAACATTCAGTACTTC. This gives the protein CASSQGQGRENIQYF.

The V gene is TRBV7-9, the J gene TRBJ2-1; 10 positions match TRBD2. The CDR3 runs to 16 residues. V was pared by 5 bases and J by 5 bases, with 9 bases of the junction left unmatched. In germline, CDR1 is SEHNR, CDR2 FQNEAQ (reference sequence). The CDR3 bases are TGTGCCAGCAGCCAGATAGCGGGAGGTAGAAACAATGAGCAGTTCTTC. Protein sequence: CASSQIAGGRNNEQFF.

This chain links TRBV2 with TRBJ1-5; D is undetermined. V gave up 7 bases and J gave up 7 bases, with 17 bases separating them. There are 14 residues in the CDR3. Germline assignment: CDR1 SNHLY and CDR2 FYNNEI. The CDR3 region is CASMKEMGYQPQHF. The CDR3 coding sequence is TGTGCCAGCATGAAGGAGATGGGTTACCAGCCCCAGCATTTT. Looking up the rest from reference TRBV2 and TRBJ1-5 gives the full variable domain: EPEVTQTPSHQVTQMGQEVILRCVPISNHLYFYWYRQILGQKVEFLVSFYNNEISEKSEIFDDQFSVERPDGSNFTLKIRSTKLEDSAMYFCASMKEMGYQPQHFGDGTRLSIL.

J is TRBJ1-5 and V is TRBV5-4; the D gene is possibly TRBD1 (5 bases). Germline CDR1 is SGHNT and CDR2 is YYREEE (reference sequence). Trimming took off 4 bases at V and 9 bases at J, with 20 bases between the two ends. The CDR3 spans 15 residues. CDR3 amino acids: CASSRDGRGVLPQHF. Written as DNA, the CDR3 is TGTGCCAGCAGCAGGGACGGGCGGGGGGTTCTGCCCCAGCATTTT.

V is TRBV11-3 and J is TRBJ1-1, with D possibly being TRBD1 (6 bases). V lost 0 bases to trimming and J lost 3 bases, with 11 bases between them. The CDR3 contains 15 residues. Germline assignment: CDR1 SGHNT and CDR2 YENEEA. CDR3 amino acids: CASSLDGGGYTEAFF. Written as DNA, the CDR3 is TGTGCCAGCAGCTTAGATGGGGGCGGCTACACTGAAGCTTTCTTT.

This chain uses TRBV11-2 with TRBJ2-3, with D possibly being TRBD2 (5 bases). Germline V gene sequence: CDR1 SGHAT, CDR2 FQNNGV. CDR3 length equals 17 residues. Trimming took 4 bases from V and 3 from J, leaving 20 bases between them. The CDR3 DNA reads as TGTGCCAGCAGCTCCGAGGGCCCTCGGCCACGAACAGATACGCAGTATTTT. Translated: CASSSEGPRPRTDTQYF.

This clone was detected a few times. The DNA of the CDR3 is TGTGCCAGCAGTGAAGGCCGGGACAGGGGCCCTGAAGCTTTCTTT. It codes for CASSEGRDRGPEAFF. This sequence joins TRBV6-1 and TRBJ1-1, with TRBD1 identical over 10 bases. The CDR3 has 15 residues. Germline CDR1 MNHNS, CDR2 SASEGT. Trimming cost V 1 base and J 6 bases; bases outside gene matches: 5.

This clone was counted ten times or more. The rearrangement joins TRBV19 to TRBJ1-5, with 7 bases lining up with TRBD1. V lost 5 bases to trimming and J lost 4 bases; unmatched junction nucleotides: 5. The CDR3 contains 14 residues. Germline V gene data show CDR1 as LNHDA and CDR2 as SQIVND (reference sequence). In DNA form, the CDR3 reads TGTGCCAGTAGTCCCGCAGGGGGGAATCAGCCCCAGCATTTT. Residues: CASSPAGGNQPQHF.

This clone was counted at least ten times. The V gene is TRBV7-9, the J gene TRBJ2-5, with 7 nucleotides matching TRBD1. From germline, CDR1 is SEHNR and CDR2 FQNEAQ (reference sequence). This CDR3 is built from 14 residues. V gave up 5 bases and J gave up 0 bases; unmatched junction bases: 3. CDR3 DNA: TGTGCCAGCAGCATGGGACAGAACCAAGAGACCCAGTACTTC. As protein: CASSMGQNQETQYF.